This TCR beta chain derives from a study of siplizumab effects on memory and regulatory T cells. This CDR3 is built from 19 residues. Assaying covered about 10^5 TCR templates per sample. Using immunoSEQ multiplex PCR, the repertoire was profiled, and TCRdb retains in-frame clones only, with some absent. The profile shows 90,000 to 120,000 clones, roughly 93% of them singletons. Study outcomes and limitations: Roughly 75-95% of proliferating CD4+ or CD8+ clones defied assignment to a naive or memory phenotype. Sequences below about 10^-5 frequency were poorly captured, limiting mapping of alloreactive clones. It seemed that naive T cells were more diverse than memory cells and were major contributors to the alloresponse.

Comments on this clone: The target antigen is unknown.

Sample: Tregs sorted from blood. The receptor was derived from a human donor in good health. This chain links TRBV1 with TRBJ1-6. TRBV1 is annotated as a pseudogene. The CDR3: CTSSPCEIRGLALNSPLHF. The CDR3 nucleotides read TGCACCAGCAGCCCCTGCGAGATCCGAGGGCTCGCACTTAATTCACCCCTCCACTTT.